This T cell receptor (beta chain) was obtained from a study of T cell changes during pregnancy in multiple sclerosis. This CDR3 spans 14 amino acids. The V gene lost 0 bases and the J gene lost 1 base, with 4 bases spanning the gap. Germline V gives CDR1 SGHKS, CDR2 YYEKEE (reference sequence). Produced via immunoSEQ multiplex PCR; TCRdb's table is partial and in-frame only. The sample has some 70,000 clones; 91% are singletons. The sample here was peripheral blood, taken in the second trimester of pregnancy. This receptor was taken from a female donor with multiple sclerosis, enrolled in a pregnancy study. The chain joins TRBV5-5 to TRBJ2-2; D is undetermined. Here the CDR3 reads CASSLGRNTGELFF. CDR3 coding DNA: TGTGCCAGCAGCTTGGGCAGGAACACCGGGGAGCTGTTTTTT.